These T cell receptor beta chains were read from a single sample in a study of T cell responses to AZD1222 COVID-19 vaccine. Method: immunoSEQ multiplex PCR; TCRdb's copy keeps in-frame clones and lacks some. The table records over 100,000 clones, approximately 90% of them present only once. The sample was peripheral blood, taken on day 0 of AZD1222 vaccination. The source is an adult in good health. Each CDR3 is given with its conserved first and last residue. The D gene is left open where the match is weak. Size tells how often a clone was seen (once, few, many) or the class of an expanded clone, and some rows leave it out.

D	V	length	J	size	DNA	CDR3
.	TRBV6-5	13	TRBJ1-2	.	TGTGCCAGCAGTTACGGACAGCTCTATGGCTACACCTTC	CASSYGQLYGYTF
.	TRBV7-2	13	TRBJ2-7	.	TGTGCCAGCAGCTTAGCGGACACCTACGAGCAGTACTTC	CASSLADTYEQYF
.	TRBV4-2	16	TRBJ2-1	.	TGTGCCAGCAGCCAAGGCCCCTCCGGGGGATACAATGAGCAGTTCTTC	CASSQGPSGGYNEQFF
.	TRBV4-3	14	TRBJ1-1	.	TGCGCCAGCAGCCAAGACAGGGAGCCCACTGAAGCTTTCTTT	CASSQDREPTEAFF
TRBD2	TRBV27	16	TRBJ2-7	.	TGTGCCAGCCGACAGGGGACTAGCGGGAGGATCTACGAGCAGTACTTC	CASRQGTSGRIYEQYF
.	TRBV6-5	12	TRBJ1-1	.	TGTGCCAGCAGTTACCAGTCAGGGGAAGCTTTCTTT	CASSYQSGEAFF
.	TRBV11-2	13	TRBJ2-1	.	TGTGCCAGCAGCCTCAAGAGAAACAATGAGCAGTTCTTC	CASSLKRNNEQFF
TRBD2	TRBV14	16	TRBJ2-2	once	TGTGCCAGCAGCCAAGAGATAACTAGCGGCACCGGGGAGCTGTTTTTT	CASSQEITSGTGELFF
.	TRBV24-1	12	TRBJ2-1	few	TGTGCCACCAGTGATTTGGGTTATGAGCAGTTCTTC	CATSDLGYEQFF
TRBD1	TRBV4-1	15	TRBJ1-2	.	TGCGCCAGCAGCCAAGATACAGGGGGTAGCTATGGCTACACCTTC	CASSQDTGGSYGYTF
.	TRBV7-2	15	TRBJ1-5	.	TGTGCCAGCAGCTTAGCGTATCGGAACAATCAGCCCCAGCATTTT	CASSLAYRNNQPQHF
.	TRBV24-1	17	TRBJ2-3	.	TGTGCCACCAGCGACAGTTGGCCAGGGGCGAGCACAGATACGCAGTATTTT	CATSDSWPGASTDTQYF
TRBD2	TRBV3-1/TRBV3-2	16	TRBJ2-7	.	TGTGCCAGCAGCCAAGAAAGGCTAGCGGGGACCTACGAGCAGTACTTC	CASSQERLAGTYEQYF
.	TRBV6-5	14	TRBJ1-2	.	TGTGCCAGCAGTTACTCTTCCGGGAACTATGGCTACACCTTC	CASSYSSGNYGYTF
.	TRBV28	15	TRBJ1-5	.	TGTGCCAGCCGAGGGCAGCCCATTGAAAGACAGCCCCAGCATTTT	CASRGQPIERQPQHF
.	TRBV20-1	11	TRBJ2-7	.	TGCAGTGCCGACGGATCCTACGAGCAGTACTTC	CSADGSYEQYF
.	TRBV29-1	13	TRBJ2-2	.	TGCAGCGTTGACCTGGACAACACCGGGGAGCTGTTTTTT	CSVDLDNTGELFF
.	TRBV7-2	15	TRBJ1-2	.	TGTGCCAGCAGCTTAGAACGGGGAGCTAACTATGGCTACACCTTC	CASSLERGANYGYTF
TRBD2	TRBV4-1	17	TRBJ2-7	medium-sized	TGCGCCAGCAGCCAAGCGCCCTCGGGGGGAGGGTTCTACGAGCAGTACTTC	CASSQAPSGGGFYEQYF
.	TRBV11-2	13	TRBJ1-5	.	TGTGCCAGCAGCTATCAGGGAAACGAGCCCCAGCATTTT	CASSYQGNEPQHF
.	TRBV28	12	TRBJ1-1	.	TGTGCCAGCAGTGGGCTCCCCCCTGAAGCTTTCTTT	CASSGLPPEAFF
.	TRBV30	15	TRBJ1-2	.	TGTGCCTGGAAACCCCTGGGGAGGGGAGTGCAGGGCTACACCTTC	CAWKPLGRGVQGYTF
.	TRBV28	13	TRBJ1-1	.	TGTGCCAGCAGTCCCCGACAGAACACTGAAGCTTTCTTT	CASSPRQNTEAFF
.	TRBV5-4	14	TRBJ1-2	once	TGTGCCAGCAGCTTGGCAGGGAGGGCCTATGGCTACACCTTC	CASSLAGRAYGYTF
.	TRBV20-1	11	TRBJ1-2	.	TGCACTCTAGACAGCCCCTATGGCTACACCTTC	CTLDSPYGYTF
TRBD1	TRBV7-8	13	TRBJ1-5	.	TGTGCCAGCAGCCAGGGGGGAAATCAGCCCCAGCATTTT	CASSQGGNQPQHF
TRBD2	TRBV5-6	17	TRBJ2-1	.	TGTGCCAGCAGCTTGGCCGGACTAGCGGGAGTCTACAATGAGCAGTTCTTC	CASSLAGLAGVYNEQFF
.	TRBV19	13	TRBJ2-2	once	TGTGCCAGTAATACAGGGCGAACCGGGGAGCTGTTTTTT	CASNTGRTGELFF
TRBD2	TRBV6-5	15	TRBJ2-2	.	TGTGCCAGCATTTCACTAGCGACCAACACCGGGGAGCTGTTTTTT	CASISLATNTGELFF
.	TRBV28	12	TRBJ1-2	.	TGTGCCAGCAGTTTTGGAGAATATGGCTACACCTTC	CASSFGEYGYTF
TRBD1	TRBV18	13	TRBJ1-2	once	TGTGCCAGCTCCCAGGACGGGACAGGGCGGTACACCTTC	CASSQDGTGRYTF
.	TRBV15	16	TRBJ2-1	.	TGTGCCACCAGCAGAGATCAAGCTAGGATTGGCAATGAGCAGTTCTTC	CATSRDQARIGNEQFF
.	TRBV12-5	21	TRBJ1-1	.	TGTGCTAGTGGTTTGGTCGGTAGGTTAGACCCCGGGTCCCTATTGAACACTGAAGCTTTCTTT	CASGLVGRLDPGSLLNTEAFF
.	TRBV5-4	14	TRBJ2-1	.	TGTGCCAGCAGCCGACCCCCCTCCTACAATGAGCAGTTCTTC	CASSRPPSYNEQFF
.	TRBV5-1	15	TRBJ1-2	once	TGCGCCACGAGGGAGGGGCCATCAAGTGGGTATGGCTACACCTTC	CATREGPSSGYGYTF
.	TRBV19	18	TRBJ2-3	.	TGTGCCAGTAGAGACCTTTTAGGAAGGAGGGGGCATTCAGATACGCAGTATTTT	CASRDLLGRRGHSDTQYF
.	TRBV11-3	16	TRBJ1-4	.	TGTGCCAGCATCCCCACGGCGGGGGCAACTAATGAAAAACTGTTTTTT	CASIPTAGATNEKLFF
.	TRBV11-2	15	TRBJ1-1	.	TGTGCCAGCAGCTTAGCCGGGGGGGCTCACACTGAAGCTTTCTTT	CASSLAGGAHTEAFF
.	TRBV5-1	13	TRBJ1-1	once	TGCGCCAGCAGAGGGGAGGGGCGCACTGAAGCTTTCTTT	CASRGEGRTEAFF
.	TRBV7-2	14	TRBJ1-2	.	TGTGCCAGCAGCTTAGTAAAGCGAGGGAGTGGCTACACCTTC	CASSLVKRGSGYTF
TRBD2	TRBV24-1	17	TRBJ2-3	.	TGTGCCACCAGTGCCGGGCTAGCGGGAGGACGGGCAGATACGCAGTATTTT	CATSAGLAGGRADTQYF
.	TRBV10-3	16	TRBJ1-3	.	TGTGCCATCAGTCTGGACCGCTGGGGCATCGGAAACACCATATATTTT	CAISLDRWGIGNTIYF
TRBD2	TRBV5-8	13	TRBJ2-5	.	TGTGCCAGCAGCTGGACTAGCCTGCAGACCCAGTACTTC	CASSWTSLQTQYF
.	TRBV11-2	13	TRBJ2-3	.	TGTGCCAGCAGCTTAGACAGGGGAGATACGCAGTATTTT	CASSLDRGDTQYF
.	TRBV28	15	TRBJ1-4	.	TGTGCCAGCAGTTTACCCGTAGGGGGTAATGAAAAACTGTTTTTT	CASSLPVGGNEKLFF
.	TRBV11-1	13	TRBJ1-1	.	TGTGCCAGCAGCGGACGGTCGAACACTGAAGCTTTCTTT	CASSGRSNTEAFF
TRBD2	TRBV7-9	16	TRBJ2-3	.	TGTGCCAGCAGCTTAGCGGCGGGAGTGAGCACAGATACGCAGTATTTT	CASSLAAGVSTDTQYF
.	TRBV28	15	TRBJ1-1	.	TGTGCCAGCAGTTCCCCGACAGGAGGGAACACTGAAGCTTTCTTT	CASSSPTGGNTEAFF
.	TRBV2	14	TRBJ1-1	once	TGTGCCAGCAGTGCGGGGGGCCAGGCCACTGAAGCTTTCTTT	CASSAGGQATEAFF
.	TRBV30	10	TRBJ1-2	.	TGTGCCTGGGGGAGGGGAGGCTACACCTTC	CAWGRGGYTF
TRBD1	TRBV6-5	14	TRBJ1-2	.	TGTGCCAGCAGGACGATACAGGGGTGGTATGGCTACACCTTC	CASRTIQGWYGYTF
.	TRBV27	14	TRBJ1-1	.	TGTGCCAGCAGTTACGCAGGGATAGGTACTGAAGCTTTCTTT	CASSYAGIGTEAFF
.	TRBV24-1	16	TRBJ2-4	.	TGTGCCACCGCCCTGTTGGGGGGCGACGCCAAAAACATTCAGTACTTC	CATALLGGDAKNIQYF
.	TRBV28	13	TRBJ1-4	once	TGTGCCAGCAGTTTGCCAGGGGATGAAAAACTGTTTTTT	CASSLPGDEKLFF